A single sample gave rise to the 4 T cell receptor beta chains below, sequenced in a study of glioma-infiltrating T cells after dendritic cell vaccination. Assay used: immunoSEQ multiplex PCR; TCRdb lists only in-frame clones, some missing. The sample includes 50,000 to 75,000 clones, over 65% of them seen just once. As to time point: after dendritic cell vaccination, including at tumor progression/relapse. The sample here was blood, taken after dendritic cell vaccination. These receptors originate from a human donor with glioblastoma.

The sample holds one count of this clone. This sequence joins TRBV6-5 and TRBJ1-1, with a weak D call TRBD1 (5 bases). Germline V gene sequence: CDR1 MNHEY, CDR2 SVGAGI. The CDR3 has 12 residues. Trimming took off 4 bases at V and 4 bases at J, with 7 bases between the two ends. CDR3 DNA: TGTGCCAGCAGTTTCGGGGGCACTGAAGCTTTCTTT. Its translation: CASSFGGTEAFF.

The chain links TRBV6-6 to TRBJ2-1; possibly TRBD2 for D (6 bases). Trimming cost V 3 bases and J 0 bases, with 9 bases left between them. Germline CDR1 reads MNHNY; CDR2 reads SVGAGI (reference sequence). The CDR3 covers 15 residues. CDR3 DNA sequence: TGTGCCAGCAGTTATGAGACTAGCTCCTACAATGAGCAGTTCTTC. Translation: CASSYETSSYNEQFF.

The V and J genes are TRBV29-1 and TRBJ2-3; D unresolved. Germline CDR1 and CDR2: SQVTM and ANQGSEA. This CDR3 contains 11 residues. V dropped 5 bases and J dropped 9 bases, with 12 bases sitting between them. CDR3 region: CSVFARQTQYF. In DNA form, the CDR3 reads TGCAGCGTTTTCGCCCGCCAGACGCAGTATTTT.

CDR3 coding DNA: TGTGCCAGCAGCCGTGGAGACCGAGCTAACTATGGCTACACCTTC. Its translation: CASSRGDRANYGYTF. The chain employs TRBV27 and TRBJ1-2; D is undetermined. The CDR3 has 15 amino acids. Between the trimmed V and J ends, which lost 6 bases and 0 bases, there was a span of 14 bases. In germline, CDR1 is MNHEY, CDR2 SMNVEV (reference sequence).